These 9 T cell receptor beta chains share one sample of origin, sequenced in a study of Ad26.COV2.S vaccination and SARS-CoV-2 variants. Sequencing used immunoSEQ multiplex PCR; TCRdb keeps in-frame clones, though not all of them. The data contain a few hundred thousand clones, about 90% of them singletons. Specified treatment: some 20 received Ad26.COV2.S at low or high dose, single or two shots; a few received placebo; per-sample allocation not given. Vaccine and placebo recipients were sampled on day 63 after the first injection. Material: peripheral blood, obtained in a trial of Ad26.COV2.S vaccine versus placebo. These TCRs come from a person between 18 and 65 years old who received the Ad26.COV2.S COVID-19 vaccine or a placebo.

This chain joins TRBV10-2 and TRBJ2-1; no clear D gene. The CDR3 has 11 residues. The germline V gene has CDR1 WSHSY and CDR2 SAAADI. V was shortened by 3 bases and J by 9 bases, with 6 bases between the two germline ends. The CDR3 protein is CASSDGGEQFF. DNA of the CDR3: TGCGCCAGCAGTGACGGCGGTGAGCAGTTCTTC.

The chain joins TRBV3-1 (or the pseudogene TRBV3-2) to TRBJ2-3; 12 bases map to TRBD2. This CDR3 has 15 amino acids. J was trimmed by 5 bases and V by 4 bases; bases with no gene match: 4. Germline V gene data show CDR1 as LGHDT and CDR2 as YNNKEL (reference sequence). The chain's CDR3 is CASSLLGLAGDTQYF. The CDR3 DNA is TGTGCCAGCAGCCTACTGGGACTAGCGGGAGATACGCAGTATTTT.

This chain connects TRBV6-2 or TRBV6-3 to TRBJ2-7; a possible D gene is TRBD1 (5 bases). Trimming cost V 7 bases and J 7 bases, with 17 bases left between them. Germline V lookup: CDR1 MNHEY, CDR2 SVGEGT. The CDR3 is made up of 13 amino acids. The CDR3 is CASTPRTPLEQYF. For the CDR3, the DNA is TGTGCCAGCACCCCAAGGACACCATTGGAGCAGTACTTC.

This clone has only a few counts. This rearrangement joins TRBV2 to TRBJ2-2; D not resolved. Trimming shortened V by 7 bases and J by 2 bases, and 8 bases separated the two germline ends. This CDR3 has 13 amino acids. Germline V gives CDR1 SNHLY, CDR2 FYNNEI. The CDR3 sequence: CASTEINTGELFF. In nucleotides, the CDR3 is TGTGCCAGCACAGAGATCAACACCGGGGAGCTGTTTTTT. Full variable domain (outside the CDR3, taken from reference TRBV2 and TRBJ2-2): EPEVTQTPSHQVTQMGQEVILRCVPISNHLYFYWYRQILGQKVEFLVSFYNNEISEKSEIFDDQFSVERPDGSNFTLKIRSTKLEDSAMYFCASTEINTGELFFGEGSRLTVL.

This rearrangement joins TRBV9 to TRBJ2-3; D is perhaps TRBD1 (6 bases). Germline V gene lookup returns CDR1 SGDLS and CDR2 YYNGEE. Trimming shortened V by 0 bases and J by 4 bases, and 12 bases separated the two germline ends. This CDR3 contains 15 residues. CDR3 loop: CASSVEQGWSDTQYF. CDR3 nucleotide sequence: TGTGCCAGCAGCGTAGAACAGGGATGGTCAGATACGCAGTATTTT. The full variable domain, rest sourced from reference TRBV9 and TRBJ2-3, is DSGVTQTPKHLITATGQRVTLRCSPRSGDLSVYWYQQSLDQGLQFLIQYYNGEERAKGNILERFSAQQFPDLHSELNLSSLELGDSALYFCASSVEQGWSDTQYFGPGTRLTVL.

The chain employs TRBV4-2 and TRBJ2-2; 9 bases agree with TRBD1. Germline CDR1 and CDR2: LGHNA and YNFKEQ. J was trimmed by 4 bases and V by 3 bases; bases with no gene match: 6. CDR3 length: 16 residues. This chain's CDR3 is CASSQTGTGTTGELFF. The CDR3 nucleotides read TGTGCCAGCAGCCAGACCGGGACAGGGACCACCGGGGAGCTGTTTTTT.

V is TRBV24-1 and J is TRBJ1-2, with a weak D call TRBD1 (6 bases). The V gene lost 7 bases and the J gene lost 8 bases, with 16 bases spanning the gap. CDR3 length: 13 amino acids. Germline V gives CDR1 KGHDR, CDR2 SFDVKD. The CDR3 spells CATSKTGIDGYTF. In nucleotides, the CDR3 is TGTGCCACCAGCAAAACAGGGATTGACGGCTACACCTTC.

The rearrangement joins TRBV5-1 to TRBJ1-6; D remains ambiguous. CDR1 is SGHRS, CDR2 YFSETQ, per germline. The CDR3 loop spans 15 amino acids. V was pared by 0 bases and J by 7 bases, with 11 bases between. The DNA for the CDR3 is TGCGCCAGCAGCTTGGAGCAGGCGGGGAATTCACCCCTCCACTTT. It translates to CASSLEQAGNSPLHF.

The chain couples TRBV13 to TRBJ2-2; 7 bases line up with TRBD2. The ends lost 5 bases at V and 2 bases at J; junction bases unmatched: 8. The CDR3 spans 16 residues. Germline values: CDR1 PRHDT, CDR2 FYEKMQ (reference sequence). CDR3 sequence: CASSPVGTTNTGELFF. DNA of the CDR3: TGTGCCAGCAGCCCCGTAGGGACTACCAACACCGGGGAGCTGTTTTTT.